This TCR beta chain stems from a study of CD8+CD57+ T cells in acquired aplastic anemia. At the level of the study: Sorting CD4+ and CD8+ cells gave DNA averaging approximately 3 ug.

Notes on the study in general: CD8+ Simpson's diversity in patients was not significantly different from that in controls.

V lost 7 bases to trimming and J lost 11 bases; unmatched junction nucleotides: 28. The CDR3 consists of 18 residues. From germline, CDR1 is MNHEY and CDR2 SMNVEV (reference sequence). Flow cytometry had shown expanded CD8+CD57+ cells in the patients chosen for sequencing. This clonotype was observed a handful of times. Its matching antigen is unknown. For CDR3 and TCR beta VDJ profiling, genomic DNA was the template used. MiXCR, run by TCRdb on the reads, gives a single entry per CDR3 protein. The sample holds about 98,000 distinct CDR3 sequences, 65% to 70% seen once. This sequence was found in a human donor with aplastic anemia. The chain recombines TRBV27 with TRBJ1-1; 7 positions agree with TRBD1. The sequencing sample was made of sorted CD4+, CD8+, or CD8+CD57+ T cells (not recorded which) from PBMCs. The CDR3 nucleotides are TGTGCCAGCAAAGCAATTGCCAGTAGTATTGGGGGGGGACAGACGGCTTTCTTT. Its translation: CASKAIASSIGGGQTAFF.